This T cell receptor (beta chain) is from a study of PD-L1 blockade in urothelial cancer. Whole-study context: Starting in the mid-2010s, patients were given atezolizumab (1,200 mg intravenously every 3 weeks).

This clone was seen a handful of times. Its antigen is currently unknown. Germline V lookup: CDR1 MNHGY, CDR2 SAAAGT. Trimming took off 4 bases at V and 2 bases at J, with 21 bases between the two ends. The length of the CDR3 is 19 residues. Findings and caveats of the study: Individuals with durable benefit had more tumor-infiltrating T lymphocytes than others. Every patient provided just one FFPE tumor sample, which was not taken right before treatment.

PCRs were each spiked with synthetic TCR analog templates. The data were produced by immunoSEQ multiplex PCR, yet TCRdb's version contains in-frame clones alone and is incomplete. The data contain approximately 35,000 clones, approximately 40% of them singletons. The receptor was isolated from a man aged 60 to 75 with urothelial cancer. This chain uses TRBV6-8 with TRBJ2-6; D might be TRBD1 or TRBD2, each matching 6 bases. The input for sequencing was tumor tissue, taken before atezolizumab (anti-PD-L1) treatment. CDR3 protein: CASSSPGRGRGAGANVLTF. The CDR3 region has the DNA TGTGCCAGCAGTTCCCCGGGACGGGGGCGAGGTGCTGGGGCCAACGTCCTGACTTTC.